These 32 T cell receptor beta chains originate from one sample sequenced in a study of shared clonotypes between healthy human individuals. Profiled with immunoSEQ multiplex PCR; TCRdb holds only in-frame clones, not every one. Altogether about a million clones are present, roughly 80% being singletons, with the ten largest covering 0.89%. The sequenced material came from memory CD4+ T cells from PBMCs. Stated subset: CD45RA-negative fraction. The receptors shown here come from a man younger than 35 in good health. Some clones in this sample may be carry-over from other donors' samples.

As DNA, the CDR3 is TGTGCCAGCAGGTTACAGACCTATGGCTACACCTTC. It specifies CASRLQTYGYTF. This chain joins TRBV28 and TRBJ1-2, with no clear D. Trimming took off 6 bases at V and 4 bases at J, with 9 bases between the two ends. The CDR3 extends over 12 amino acids. In germline, CDR1 is MDHEN, CDR2 SYDVKM.

The V gene is TRBV7-3, the J gene TRBJ2-1, with 12 bases that match TRBD2. Losses at the gene ends were 4 bases for V and 7 bases for J; bases not matched to a gene: 11. Germline values: CDR1 SGHTA, CDR2 FQGTGA. The length of the CDR3 is 17 residues. CDR3 amino acids: CASSSLAGGGSRNEQFF. In DNA, the CDR3 is TGTGCCAGCAGCTCGCTAGCGGGAGGGGGCAGTAGGAATGAGCAGTTCTTC.

The chain recombines TRBV7-9 with TRBJ2-1; tentatively, D is TRBD1 or TRBD2 (5 bases each). With 3 bases removed from V and 8 bases from J, the gap between germline ends came to 14 bases. Germline assignment: CDR1 SEHNR and CDR2 FQNEAQ (reference sequence). There are 14 residues in the CDR3. CDR3 amino acids: CASSFGTLSDEQFF. CDR3 nucleotides: TGTGCCAGCAGCTTTGGGACCCTAAGCGATGAGCAGTTCTTC.

The genes are TRBV7-9 and TRBJ1-2; D is unclear. The CDR3 has 12 amino acids. From germline, CDR1 is SEHNR and CDR2 FQNEAQ (reference sequence). The V and J ends lost 5 bases and 2 bases respectively, with 6 bases between them. The CDR3 nucleotides read TGTGCCAGCAGCCACGTCAACTATGGCTACACCTTC. Protein: CASSHVNYGYTF. The full variable domain, in which reference TRBV7-9 and TRBJ1-2 provide the parts outside the CDR3, is DTGVSQNPRHKITKRGQNVTFRCDPISEHNRLYWYRQTLGQGPEFLTYFQNEAQLEKSRLLSDRFSAERPKGSFSTLEIQRTEQGDSAMYLCASSHVNYGYTFGSGTRLTVV.

V is TRBV7-4 and J is TRBJ1-2; 7 bases are shared with TRBD1. Trimming cost V 5 bases and J 14 bases; bases outside gene matches: 11. Germline lookup yields CDR1 SGHVT and CDR2 SQSDAQ. The CDR3 length is 12 residues. The CDR3: CASSTSWDRKTF. The CDR3 DNA follows: TGTGCCAGCAGCACTAGCTGGGACAGAAAGACCTTC.

The chain employs TRBV9 and TRBJ1-3; no clear D. Per germline, CDR1 SGDLS and CDR2 YYNGEE. V was pared by 0 bases and J by 2 bases, with 3 bases between. The CDR3 spans 13 residues. The CDR3 spells CASSVATGNTIYF. The CDR3 DNA reads TGTGCCAGCAGCGTAGCTACTGGAAACACCATATATTTT.

The chain has TRBV25-1 and TRBJ2-5, with a weak D call TRBD1 (6 bases). This CDR3 has 13 amino acids. Per the germline V gene, CDR1 is MGHDK and CDR2 is SYGVNS. Trimming left V 6 bases short and J 5 bases short, with 13 bases between. The CDR3 DNA is TGTGCCAGCAGAAACAGGGACGGGGAGACCCAGTACTTC. Translated: CASRNRDGETQYF. The full variable domain, completed using reference TRBV25-1 and TRBJ2-5, is EADIYQTPRYLVIGTGKKITLECSQTMGHDKMYWYQQDPGMELHLIHYSYGVNSTEKGDLSSESTVSRIRTEHFPLTLESARPSHTSQYLCASRNRDGETQYFGPGTRLLVL.

V and J are TRBV7-2 and TRBJ2-1, with TRBD2 identical over 7 bases. The V segment lost 3 bases and the J segment 6 bases; nucleotides outside the gene matches: 5. CDR3 length: 14 residues. Germline values: CDR1 SGHTA, CDR2 FQGNSA. The CDR3 DNA follows: TGTGCCAGCAGCTTCCGGACGGGGGGCAATGAGCAGTTCTTC. The encoded protein is CASSFRTGGNEQFF.

This sequence joins TRBV18 and TRBJ1-1; 7 bases map to TRBD1. The J segment lost 0 bases and the V segment lost 6 bases, leaving 4 bases of the junction unmatched. CDR1 and CDR2 from the germline V gene are KGHSH and LQKENI. This CDR3 is 14 amino acids long. The CDR3 DNA follows: TGTGCCAGCTCGGGACAGAACATGAACACTGAAGCTTTCTTT. Protein product: CASSGQNMNTEAFF.

This clone showed up just a few times. The chain carries TRBV4-2 and TRBJ1-2; the D is unclear. V shed 4 bases and J shed 7 bases, with 16 bases lying between them. The CDR3 is 14 amino acids. From germline, CDR1 is LGHNA and CDR2 YNFKEQ. CDR3 residues: CASSPRQSGGGYTF. The CDR3 nucleotides read TGTGCCAGCAGCCCCCGCCAGTCGGGTGGTGGCTACACCTTC.

The V gene is TRBV27, the J gene TRBJ2-7; 15 bases map to TRBD2. The junction had 6 bases not matched to a gene; V was cut back by 1 base and J by 2 bases. CDR1 MNHEY and CDR2 SMNVEV come from the germline V gene (reference sequence). The CDR3 has 18 amino acids. Here the CDR3 reads CASSLFPGLAGGTYEQYF. The CDR3 DNA sequence: TGTGCCAGCAGTTTATTCCCGGGACTAGCGGGAGGTACCTACGAGCAGTACTTC.

This chain connects TRBV5-4 to TRBJ2-7; D is uncertain. The CDR3 consists of 13 residues. CDR1 is SGHNT, CDR2 YYREEE, per germline (reference sequence). V gave up 4 bases and J gave up 6 bases, with 14 bases separating them. CDR3 nucleotides: TGTGCCAGCAGCCAGACTGTTATGGGCGAGCAGTACTTC. Translating it yields CASSQTVMGEQYF.

Ten or more counts support this clone. DNA of the CDR3: TGTGCCAGCAGCTTGGTAACCCGAGGGACTGAAGCTTTCTTT. It translates to CASSLVTRGTEAFF. The V and J genes are TRBV5-4 and TRBJ1-1; no clear D. With 0 bases removed from V and 5 bases from J, the gap between germline ends came to 11 bases. The CDR3 extends over 14 amino acids. Germline-derived CDR1 and CDR2 are SGHNT and YYREEE (reference sequence).

This sequence joins TRBV28 and TRBJ1-1, with 7 bases identical to TRBD1. The CDR3 runs 15 residues. Trimming cost V 5 bases and J 0 bases; bases outside gene matches: 6. CDR1 is MDHEN and CDR2 is SYDVKM in the germline V gene. CDR3: CASSPRQGMNTEAFF. CDR3 in DNA: TGTGCCAGCAGTCCCCGACAGGGTATGAACACTGAAGCTTTCTTT.

This chain uses TRBV18 with TRBJ1-5; tentatively, D is TRBD1 (5 bases). Trimming left V 4 bases short and J 0 bases short, with 7 bases between. The germline CDR1 and CDR2 sequences are KGHSH and LQKENI. This CDR3 is 14 amino acids long. The CDR3 DNA reads as TGTGCCAGCTCACAGACAGATAGCAATCAGCCCCAGCATTTT. Amino acids: CASSQTDSNQPQHF. The variable domain in full, completed from reference TRBV18 and TRBJ1-5, reads NAGVMQNPRHLVRRRGQEARLRCSPMKGHSHVYWYRQLPEEGLKFMVYLQKENIIDESGMPKERFSAEFPKEGPSILRIQQVVRGDSAAYFCASSQTDSNQPQHFGDGTRLSIL.

The chain is built from TRBV28 and TRBJ2-3; TRBD2 matches 13 bases. The V segment lost 5 bases and the J segment 4 bases; nucleotides outside the gene matches: 6. Per germline, CDR1 MDHEN and CDR2 SYDVKM. The CDR3 runs to 16 residues. This CDR3 reads CASSARTSGSPDTQYF. Here the CDR3 DNA reads TGTGCCAGCAGTGCCCGGACTAGCGGGAGCCCAGATACGCAGTATTTT.

The J gene is TRBJ2-1, the V gene TRBV10-1, with D possibly matching TRBD1 (5 bases). The CDR3 extends over 14 amino acids. From germline, CDR1 is WNHNN and CDR2 SYGVQD (reference sequence). Trimming left V 3 bases short and J 7 bases short, with 13 bases between. In nucleotides, the CDR3 is TGCGCCAGCAGTGACCAGGGATCAAGAAATGAGCAGTTCTTC. Protein sequence: CASSDQGSRNEQFF.

The gene calls are TRBV9 and TRBJ1-1; no reliable D call. Germline loops: CDR1 SGDLS, CDR2 YYNGEE. V lost 0 bases and J 0 bases, leaving 6 bases between the germline ends. This CDR3 spans 14 amino acids. CDR3 sequence reads: CASSVVSVNTEAFF. The CDR3 coding sequence is TGTGCCAGCAGCGTAGTATCGGTGAACACTGAAGCTTTCTTT.

V gene TRBV2 combines with J gene TRBJ2-7; 10 nucleotides align to TRBD2. The CDR3 covers 15 residues. V was clipped by 5 bases and J by 3 bases; unmatched bases: 7. Germline CDR1 is SNHLY and CDR2 is FYNNEI. The CDR3 DNA is TGTGCCAGCAGTTCCATAGCGGGAGGCTACTACGAGCAGTACTTC. Its protein is CASSSIAGGYYEQYF. Combining the CDR3 with reference TRBV2 and TRBJ2-7 gives the whole variable domain EPEVTQTPSHQVTQMGQEVILRCVPISNHLYFYWYRQILGQKVEFLVSFYNNEISEKSEIFDDQFSVERPDGSNFTLKIRSTKLEDSAMYFCASSSIAGGYYEQYFGPGTRLTVT.

This chain connects TRBV30 to TRBJ2-5, with D perhaps matching TRBD1 (6 bases). Germline lookup yields CDR1 GTSNPN and CDR2 SVGIG (reference sequence). V lost 2 bases and J 0 bases, leaving 16 bases between the germline ends. The CDR3 extends over 16 amino acids. CDR3 nucleotide sequence: TGTGCCTGGAGTTCGACAGGTGCCTCGTACCAAGAGACCCAGTACTTC. Protein sequence: CAWSSTGASYQETQYF.

This clone was observed a handful of times. Within the sample, other DNA sequences also encode this same CDR3. The gene calls are TRBV2 and TRBJ2-7, with 7 bases identical to TRBD2. The CDR3 runs 12 residues. CDR1 and CDR2 (germline): SNHLY, FYNNEI. The V gene end was trimmed by 6 bases and the J gene end by 5 bases; junction bases not matched to a gene: 4. The CDR3 loop is CASRAGAHEQYF. The CDR3 DNA follows: TGTGCCAGCAGGGCGGGAGCCCACGAGCAGTACTTC.

The CDR3 DNA reads TGTGCCTGGAGGGGATGGACGACTGGGGCCAACGTCCTGACTTTC. Protein product: CAWRGWTTGANVLTF. The V call is TRBV30, the J call TRBJ2-6, with D unclear. Germline V gene sequence: CDR1 GTSNPN, CDR2 SVGIG (reference sequence). This CDR3 comprises 15 residues. V lost 3 bases to trimming and J lost 2 bases, with 11 bases between them.

CDR3 sequence reads: CASMRQTQSNQPQHF. CDR3 DNA: TGTGCCAGCATGCGGCAGACTCAGAGCAATCAGCCCCAGCATTTT. The V and J genes are TRBV6-6 and TRBJ1-5; the D is unclear. In germline, CDR1 is MNHNY, CDR2 SVGAGI (reference sequence). This CDR3 has 15 residues. Between the trimmed V and J ends, which lost 7 bases and 1 base, there was a span of 14 bases.

As for this clone: This sample also contains other DNA sequences that code for the same CDR3. The chain employs TRBV5-1 and TRBJ2-2; D unclear. V was pared by 0 bases and J by 2 bases, with 2 bases between. This CDR3 spans 13 amino acids. Germline CDR1 and CDR2: SGHRS and YFSETQ. CDR3 sequence: CASSLGNTGELFF. The CDR3 nucleotides are TGCGCCAGCAGCTTGGGAAACACCGGGGAGCTGTTTTTT. The whole variable domain, remainder taken from reference TRBV5-1 and TRBJ2-2, is KAGVTQTPRYLIKTRGQQVTLSCSPISGHRSVSWYQQTPGQGLQFLFEYFSETQRNKGNFPGRFSGRQFSNSRSEMNVSTLELGDSALYLCASSLGNTGELFFGEGSRLTVL.

This chain uses TRBV7-2 with TRBJ2-4; D tentatively fits TRBD1 or TRBD2 (7 bases each). The CDR3 loop spans 16 amino acids. V lost 5 bases to trimming and J lost 7 bases, with 21 bases between them. Germline V lookup: CDR1 SGHTA, CDR2 FQGNSA. CDR3 nucleotide sequence: TGTGCCAGCAGCCAAAGACAGGGAGGGTGGTGGAACATTCAGTACTTC. Its translation is CASSQRQGGWWNIQYF.

On this clone itself: The sample contains more than one DNA sequence encoding this CDR3. The chain recombines TRBV7-8 with TRBJ2-5, with 7 bases fitting TRBD2. The length of the CDR3 is 15 residues. The germline V gene has CDR1 SGHVS and CDR2 FQNEAQ. Unmatched junction bases numbered 5, after V lost 2 bases and J lost 2 bases. This chain's CDR3 is CASSLSGTAQETQYF. The CDR3 DNA follows: TGTGCCAGCAGCTTAAGCGGGACGGCACAAGAGACCCAGTACTTC.

The chain has TRBV28 and TRBJ2-2; the match to TRBD1 covers 11 bases. V was pared by 8 bases and J by 12 bases, with 8 bases of the junction left unmatched. Germline V CDR1 and CDR2: MDHEN, SYDVKM. The CDR3 is 13 residues long. CDR3 DNA sequence: TGTGCCAGCTGGACAGGGGGCAAGGGGCAGCTGTTTTTT. It encodes CASWTGGKGQLFF.

V usage is TRBV28 and J usage is TRBJ2-5; 8 nucleotides align to TRBD1. After removal of 5 bases from V and 4 bases from J, the junction contained 6 bases not matched to a gene. The CDR3 sequence is 14 residues long. Germline V lookup: CDR1 MDHEN, CDR2 SYDVKM. DNA for the CDR3: TGTGCCAGCAGTGTTGACACAGGGGGAGAGACCCAGTACTTC. It specifies CASSVDTGGETQYF. Using reference TRBV28 and TRBJ2-5 for the parts outside the CDR3, the full variable domain is DVKVTQSSRYLVKRTGEKVFLECVQDMDHENMFWYRQDPGLGLRLIYFSYDVKMKEKGDIPEGYSVSREKKERFSLILESASTNQTSMYLCASSVDTGGETQYFGPGTRLLVL.

This clone turned up a few times. The chain links TRBV7-7 to TRBJ2-3; D is uncertain. This CDR3 region has 14 residues. Germline lookup yields CDR1 SSHAT and CDR2 FNYEAQ (reference sequence). The V end lost 5 bases, the J end lost 0 bases, and 9 bases lay between the germline ends. CDR3 loop: CASSPGSSTDTQYF. CDR3 DNA sequence: TGTGCCAGCAGCCCTGGCTCGAGCACAGATACGCAGTATTTT.

This clone was observed a few times. This chain links TRBV5-6 with TRBJ1-6; D gene unclear. Germline V gene lookup returns CDR1 SGHDT and CDR2 YYEEEE. The CDR3 length is 13 residues. V lost 0 bases and J lost 8, with 6 bases in between. Written as DNA, the CDR3 is TGTGCCAGCAGCTTGGACAACGATTCACCCCTCCACTTT. It codes for CASSLDNDSPLHF.

The chain recombines TRBV21-1 with TRBJ2-5; the table's TRBD1 call for D was not verified on the DNA. TRBV21-1 is recorded as a pseudogene. This CDR3 contains 12 residues. The CDR3 sequence is CASSHTQETQYF. The CDR3 coding sequence is TGTGCCAGCAGCCACACACAGGAGACCCAGTACTTC.

For this clone: A junction boundary mismatches the germline segment, possibly from a read error. The chain has TRBV5-6 and TRBJ1-5; perhaps TRBD1 as D (5 bases). Germline V gene sequence: CDR1 SGHDT, CDR2 YYEEEE. The CDR3 contains 15 residues. The CDR3 protein is CASSNWGLSSQPQHF. As DNA, the CDR3 is TGTGCCAGCAGCAACTGGGGGTTAAGCAGTCAGCCCCAGCATTTT.